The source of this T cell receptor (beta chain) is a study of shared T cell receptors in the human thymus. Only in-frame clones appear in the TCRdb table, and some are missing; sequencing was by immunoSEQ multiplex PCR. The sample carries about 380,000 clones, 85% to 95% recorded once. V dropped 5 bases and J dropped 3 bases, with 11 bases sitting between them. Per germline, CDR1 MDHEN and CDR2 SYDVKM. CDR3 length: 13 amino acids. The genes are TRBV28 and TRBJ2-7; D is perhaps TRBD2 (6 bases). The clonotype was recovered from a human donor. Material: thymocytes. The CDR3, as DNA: TGTGCCAGCAGTGGGGGGAGGAGCTACGAGCAGTACTTC. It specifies CASSGGRSYEQYF.